The 13 T cell receptor beta chains given below trace back to one sample, sequenced in a study of sequential checkpoint blockade in melanoma. The treatment was: randomized to nivolumab then ipilimumab (arm A) or the reverse (arm B). The assay was immunoSEQ multiplex PCR, and TCRdb's table has in-frame clones only and misses some. The sample has 26,000 or so clones; around nine tenths are singletons. Sequencing was performed on CD8+ T cells sorted from blood (inferred from file names), taken from a patient given nivolumab and ipilimumab in sequence. Source of these receptors: a human donor with melanoma.

V gene TRBV29-1 combines with J gene TRBJ2-5, with TRBD2 matching 7 bases. Trimming removed 3 bases from V and 6 bases from J; junction bases left unmatched: 10. This CDR3 region has 14 residues. CDR1 is SQVTM and CDR2 is ANQGSEA in the germline V gene. The CDR3 spells CSVELLGEGKTQYF. The CDR3 DNA is TGCAGCGTTGAGCTCCTAGGGGAGGGAAAGACCCAGTACTTC.

The chain links TRBV27 to TRBJ2-7; maybe TRBD1 (6 bases). Germline V CDR1 and CDR2: MNHEY, SMNVEV (reference sequence). The ends were cut back, 8 bases at V and 4 bases at J, with 18 bases in the middle. The CDR3 extends over 14 amino acids. The CDR3 here is CASASVDRRYEQYF. CDR3 bases: TGTGCCAGCGCAAGTGTGGACAGAAGATACGAGCAGTACTTC.

This sequence joins TRBV19 and TRBJ2-7, with 9 bases matching TRBD1. The V gene's germline CDR1 is LNHDA and CDR2 SQIVND (reference sequence). Unmatched junction bases numbered 10, after V lost 11 bases and J lost 2 bases. This CDR3 is 14 amino acids long. This CDR3 reads CASRVGQGTYEQYF. Here the CDR3 DNA reads TGTGCCTCCAGGGTGGGACAGGGTACCTACGAGCAGTACTTC.

This chain connects TRBV19 to TRBJ2-6, with D perhaps matching TRBD1 (5 bases). This CDR3 contains 16 residues. The germline CDR1 and CDR2 sequences are LNHDA and SQIVND (reference sequence). V was pared by 0 bases and J by 2 bases, with 8 bases between. Here the CDR3 reads CASSIDQGTGANVLTF. The CDR3, as DNA: TGTGCCAGTAGTATAGATCAGGGAACTGGGGCCAACGTCCTGACTTTC.

Only a few counts were recorded for this clone. This chain joins TRBV28 and TRBJ1-2; 10 bases are a match to TRBD1. V was clipped by 2 bases and J by 8 bases; unmatched bases: 5. Germline CDR1 reads MDHEN; CDR2 reads SYDVKM. The CDR3 length is 14 residues. The CDR3 protein is CASSLGTGVWGYTF. Here the CDR3 DNA reads TGTGCCAGCAGTTTAGGGACAGGGGTCTGGGGCTACACCTTC.

The rearrangement uses TRBV30 and TRBJ1-5; TRBD1 agrees at 8 bases. The J segment lost 3 bases and the V segment lost 5 bases, leaving 9 bases of the junction unmatched. Looked up from germline, CDR1 is GTSNPN and CDR2 is SVGIG (reference sequence). The CDR3 length is 15 residues. CDR3 sequence reads: CAWGVGQGDNQPQHF. CDR3 sequence (DNA): TGTGCCTGGGGGGTAGGACAGGGCGACAATCAGCCCCAGCATTTT.

The rearrangement joins TRBV7-3 to TRBJ1-2, with TRBD1 matching over 7 bases. V lost 4 bases and J lost 8; bases outside the gene matches: 7. From germline, CDR1 is SGHTA and CDR2 FQGTGA. CDR3 length: 13 amino acids. The CDR3: CASSYGTDEGYTF. The CDR3 bases are TGTGCCAGCAGCTACGGGACAGATGAGGGCTACACCTTC.

This sequence joins TRBV14 and TRBJ2-1; 16 bases agree with TRBD2. Germline V gives CDR1 SGHDN, CDR2 FVKESK. The CDR3 spans 16 residues. The V segment lost 4 bases and the J segment 9 bases; nucleotides outside the gene matches: 6. In nucleotides, the CDR3 is TGTGCCAGCAGCCCGGGGACTAGCGGGAGGGTAGGTGAGCAGTTCTTC. Amino acids: CASSPGTSGRVGEQFF.

This clone was seen a single time. The chain combines TRBV19 with TRBJ2-6; D gene unclear. This CDR3 has 16 residues. V was shortened by 1 base and J by 0 bases, with 7 bases between the two germline ends. In germline, CDR1 is LNHDA, CDR2 SQIVND (reference sequence). CDR3 DNA sequence: TGTGCCAGTAGTATAGGCCAGTTCTCTGGGGCCAACGTCCTGACTTTC. Translating it yields CASSIGQFSGANVLTF. Complete variable domain (other parts from reference TRBV19 and TRBJ2-6): DGGITQSPKYLFRKEGQNVTLSCEQNLNHDAMYWYRQDPGQGLRLIYYSQIVNDFQKGDIAEGYSVSREKKESFPLTVTSAQKNPTAFYLCASSIGQFSGANVLTFGAGSRLTVL.

This clone was seen more than once but under ten times. The genes are TRBV10-3 and TRBJ1-3; no reliable D call. Germline lookup yields CDR1 ENHRY and CDR2 SYGVKD. The CDR3 has 14 residues. Trimming removed 7 bases at V and 0 bases at J, with 10 bases between. CDR3 in DNA: TGTGCCATCATGCAGGCAAACTCTGGAAACACCATATATTTT. Translating it yields CAIMQANSGNTIYF.

This chain joins TRBV27 and TRBJ2-5; 8 bases map to TRBD1. The tail of the sequence fits TRBJ2-7 better, so the J call may be wrong. This CDR3 spans 17 amino acids. CDR1 is MNHEY, CDR2 SMNVEV, per germline (reference sequence). CDR3 residues: CASSLNGRRGLSYEQYF. CDR3 DNA sequence: TGTGCCAGCAGTTTAAACGGCCGCAGGGGGCTAAGTTACGAGCAGTACTTC.

The chain is built from TRBV2 and TRBJ1-1, with 8 bases fitting TRBD1. CDR3 length: 14 residues. Germline CDR1 is SNHLY and CDR2 is FYNNEI. V was clipped by 6 bases and J by 4 bases; unmatched bases: 7. The CDR3 DNA reads as TGTGCCAGCAGAATAACAGGGGGTGGCACTGAAGCTTTCTTT. It codes for CASRITGGGTEAFF.

This sequence joins TRBV5-1 and TRBJ2-7, with a weak D call TRBD2 (6 bases). CDR3 length equals 14 residues. Germline CDR1 is SGHRS and CDR2 is YFSETQ. V was shortened by 0 bases and J by 1 base, with 8 bases between the two germline ends. The CDR3 sequence is CASSLVAGSYEQYF. The CDR3 DNA is TGCGCCAGCAGCTTGGTGGCGGGATCCTACGAGCAGTACTTC. Full variable domain (missing parts from reference TRBV5-1 and TRBJ2-7): KAGVTQTPRYLIKTRGQQVTLSCSPISGHRSVSWYQQTPGQGLQFLFEYFSETQRNKGNFPGRFSGRQFSNSRSEMNVSTLELGDSALYLCASSLVAGSYEQYFGPGTRLTVT.